These 14 T cell receptor beta chains originate from one sample sequenced in a study of neurological immune-mediated disorders. TCRdb reprocessed the 5' RACE reads with MiXCR, giving one entry per CDR3 protein. The profile shows roughly 36,000 distinct CDR3 sequences, 6.5% to 8.5% of them singletons. The specimen sequenced was CD4+ T cells from blood. These receptor sequences come from a man aged 45-65 years in good health.

This clonotype was counted at least ten times. V gene TRBV4-3 combines with J gene TRBJ2-6; the D is unclear. Germline CDR1 and CDR2: LGHNA and YSLEER. Trimming stripped 2 bases from V and 0 bases from J, with 20 bases between. This CDR3 has 20 amino acids. The CDR3 DNA follows: TGCGCCAGCAGCCAAACCTTGTACCGCCTTCCCCCCTCTGGGGCCAACGTCCTGACTTTC. Amino acids: CASSQTLYRLPPSGANVLTF.

This clonotype was detected ten times or more. The chain carries TRBV20-1 and TRBJ2-1, with a weak D call TRBD2 (5 bases). This CDR3 is built from 14 residues. Germline V gene sequence: CDR1 DFQATT, CDR2 SNEGSKA (reference sequence). Between the trimmed V and J ends, which lost 5 bases and 0 bases, there was a span of 11 bases. The CDR3: CSAPDRDSYNEQFF. Here the CDR3 DNA reads TGCAGTGCTCCTGATCGGGACTCCTACAATGAGCAGTTCTTC.

This clonotype is medium-sized (0.01 to 0.1%) in the sample. This chain joins TRBV18 and TRBJ2-1; D is unclear. This CDR3 contains 13 residues. CDR1 is KGHSH, CDR2 LQKENI, per germline. Deletions cut 3 bases from V and 10 bases from J, with 13 bases between. CDR3 residues: CASSPGRQWEQFF. The CDR3 bases are TGTGCCAGCTCACCGGGCCGCCAGTGGGAGCAGTTCTTC.

This clonotype was detected many times. The chain recombines TRBV20-1 with TRBJ2-3, with D perhaps TRBD2 (5 bases). V lost 1 base to trimming and J lost 2 bases, with 7 bases between them. This CDR3 comprises 13 residues. Germline V gene sequence: CDR1 DFQATT, CDR2 SNEGSKA (reference sequence). CDR3 sequence (DNA): TGCAGTGCTAGAGCCGGGAACACAGATACGCAGTATTTT. Translating it yields CSARAGNTDTQYF.

The J gene is TRBJ2-1, the V gene TRBV5-4; TRBD1 or TRBD2 may be the D gene (5 bases each). There are 15 residues in the CDR3. Per the germline V gene, CDR1 is SGHNT and CDR2 is YYREEE (reference sequence). Trimming took off 4 bases at V and 4 bases at J, with 15 bases between the two ends. CDR3 in amino acids: CASSVPGRWYNEQFF. The CDR3 coding sequence is TGTGCCAGCAGCGTACCGGGACGGTGGTACAATGAGCAGTTCTTC.

In its sample, this clonotype was seen a few times. The V call is TRBV20-1, the J call TRBJ2-7; the D gene is possibly TRBD1 (6 bases). Germline CDR1 reads DFQATT; CDR2 reads SNEGSKA (reference sequence). Trimming stripped 4 bases from V and 7 bases from J, with 20 bases between. The CDR3 sequence is 14 residues long. The chain's CDR3 is CSATRSRRGGEQYF. In nucleotides, the CDR3 is TGCAGTGCTACCAGATCCCGCAGGGGCGGTGAGCAGTACTTC.

The sample holds many counts of this clonotype. The V and J genes are TRBV4-3 and TRBJ2-4; D unresolved. CDR1 is LGHNA, CDR2 YSLEER, per germline. Trimming left V 0 bases short and J 1 base short, with 19 bases between. CDR3 size: 19 residues. The CDR3 region has the DNA TGCGCCAGCAGCCAAGAAAGCCCCTATTATTCCGGGGCCAAAAACATTCAGTACTTC. Translated, it gives CASSQESPYYSGAKNIQYF.

The chain is built from TRBV27 and TRBJ2-1, with 10 nucleotides matching TRBD2. The CDR3 is 16 residues long. With V trimmed by 2 bases and J by 6 bases, 7 bases remained unmatched. Germline V CDR1 and CDR2: MNHEY, SMNVEV (reference sequence). DNA of the CDR3: TGTGCCAGCAGTTTAAATGAGGGACTAGCGCTCAATGAGCAGTTCTTC. Translation gives CASSLNEGLALNEQFF.

This clonotype was counted many times. The chain joins TRBV5-1 to TRBJ2-2, with 8 positions matching TRBD2. Germline CDR1 and CDR2: SGHRS and YFSETQ. The CDR3 contains 15 residues. With V trimmed by 4 bases and J by 4 bases, 6 bases remained unmatched. CDR3 DNA: TGCGCCAGCAGCAGCACTAGCGGAGCCACCGGGGAGCTGTTTTTT. This encodes CASSSTSGATGELFF.

This clonotype was seen ten or more times. This chain connects TRBV11-2 to TRBJ2-2, with D hard to call. The CDR3 extends over 16 amino acids. V lost 1 base to trimming and J lost 7 bases, with 16 bases between them. Germline CDR1 is SGHAT and CDR2 is FQNNGV. This CDR3 reads CASSLAGGRSIGELFF. Here the CDR3 DNA reads TGTGCCAGCAGCTTAGCGGGCGGCAGGTCTATCGGGGAGCTGTTTTTT.

This clonotype was detected ten times or more. The chain carries TRBV7-9 and TRBJ2-7; either TRBD1 or TRBD2 may supply D (5 bases each). Germline V lookup: CDR1 SEHNR, CDR2 FQNEAQ (reference sequence). V was pared by 5 bases and J by 6 bases, with 14 bases between. The length of the CDR3 is 13 residues. CDR3 residues: CASSPPRGVEQYF. CDR3 sequence (DNA): TGTGCCAGCAGCCCACCCCGGGGCGTCGAGCAGTACTTC.

This clonotype was observed at least ten times. The V gene is TRBV7-2, the J gene TRBJ1-4, with D unresolved. The CDR3 runs to 13 residues. V was cut by 5 bases and J by 8 bases, with 12 bases left in between. Looked up from germline, CDR1 is SGHTA and CDR2 is FQGNSA. The CDR3 loop is CASSPGRREKLFF. The CDR3 nucleotides read TGTGCCAGCAGCCCCGGGCGTAGGGAAAAACTGTTTTTT.

This clonotype was counted at least ten times. V gene TRBV7-2 combines with J gene TRBJ2-3, with D perhaps TRBD1 (5 bases). Germline CDR1 reads SGHTA; CDR2 reads FQGNSA. Between the trimmed V and J ends, which lost 3 bases and 2 bases, there was a span of 18 bases. This CDR3 comprises 17 residues. The CDR3 reads CASSFVNTGLLTDTQYF. The DNA for the CDR3 is TGTGCCAGCAGCTTCGTTAATACAGGCCTGCTCACAGATACGCAGTATTTT. The variable domain in full, with the rest retrieved from reference TRBV7-2 and TRBJ2-3, is GAGVSQSPSNKVTEKGKDVELRCDPISGHTALYWYRQSLGQGLEFLIYFQGNSAPDKSGLPSDRFSAERTGGSVSTLTIQRTQQEDSAVYLCASSFVNTGLLTDTQYFGPGTRLTVL.

This clonotype was seen many times. V usage is TRBV7-6 and J usage is TRBJ2-3; 15 bases agree with TRBD2. The V segment lost 4 bases and the J segment 1 base; nucleotides outside the gene matches: 18. In germline, CDR1 is SGHVS, CDR2 FNYEAQ. CDR3 length: 22 residues. For the CDR3, the DNA is TGTGCCAGCAGCTCCGTTGCCCCGGGACTAGCGGGAGGTCCCTGGGGCACAGATACGCAGTATTTT. This gives the protein CASSSVAPGLAGGPWGTDTQYF.